A selection of T cell receptor beta chains follows, all from one sample in a study of CD8 T cells in ankylosing spondylitis. Via MiXCR, TCRdb re-called the 5' RACE reads, giving one row per CDR3 protein. Of a few hundred thousand distinct CDR3 sequences in the sample, less than 25% are singletons; the top ten hold 3.5%. The material sequenced was blood, either unsorted or a sorted T cell fraction (not recorded which). The receptor source for this set is a female donor with ankylosing spondylitis or in good health (not recorded which). Both conserved end residues are part of each CDR3. The D gene is left open where the match is weak. Clone size is shown for a subset of rows, as once, few, many or a class of expanded clone.

j_gene	abundance	v_gene	d_gene	CDR3aa	CDR3nt
TRBJ2-1	few	TRBV30	TRBD2	CAWSAWLAGSNEQFF	TGTGCCTGGAGTGCGTGGCTAGCGGGATCTAATGAGCAGTTCTTC
TRBJ2-2	many	TRBV7-9	.	CASSLRAGELFF	TGCGCCAGCAGCCTCAGGGCCGGGGAGCTGTTTTTT
TRBJ2-1	few	TRBV7-3	.	CASSSPGLPRNEQFF	TGTGCCAGCAGCTCCCCAGGACTACCTCGTAATGAGCAGTTCTTC
TRBJ1-5	few	TRBV20-1	.	CSASAGALSNQPQHF	TGCAGTGCTAGTGCGGGAGCCCTTAGCAATCAGCCCCAGCATTTT
TRBJ1-1	.	TRBV6-5	.	CASSYSGREGTEAFF	TGTGCCAGCAGTTACTCGGGCAGGGAGGGGACTGAAGCTTTCTTT
TRBJ1-5	few	TRBV12-5	.	CASGPGEHFAQPQHF	TGTGCTAGTGGCCCAGGGGAGCATTTCGCACAGCCCCAGCATTTT
TRBJ2-7	many	TRBV20-1	.	CSARPWRDTYEQYF	TGCAGTGCTAGACCGTGGCGGGATACCTACGAGCAGTACTTC
TRBJ2-1	.	TRBV24-1	.	CATSDPSSGNEQFF	TGTGCCACCAGTGACCCGAGTAGCGGCAATGAGCAGTTCTTC
TRBJ2-3	.	TRBV7-9	TRBD2	CASSPLAGDDTQYF	TGTGCCAGCAGCCCCCTGGCGGGAGATGATACGCAGTATTTT
TRBJ2-5	.	TRBV6-2/TRBV6-3	.	CASSISPETQYF	TGTGCCAGCAGCATTTCTCCGGAGACCCAGTACTTC
TRBJ1-1	.	TRBV7-2	TRBD1	CASSLAQGATEAFF	TGTGCCAGCAGCCTAGCACAGGGGGCCACTGAAGCTTTCTTT
TRBJ1-1	few	TRBV20-1	.	CSANVGGSTEAFF	TGCAGTGCTAACGTCGGCGGGAGCACTGAAGCTTTCTTT
TRBJ2-1	.	TRBV7-2	.	CASSLPPREARNEQFF	TGTGCCAGCAGCTTACCCCCCAGGGAGGCCCGCAATGAGCAGTTCTTC
TRBJ1-1	few	TRBV7-2	.	CASSLRYEAFF	TGTGCCAGCAGCTTACGGTATGAAGCTTTCTTT
TRBJ2-1	.	TRBV12-3/TRBV12-4	TRBD1	CASSYFSDRVNEQFF	TGTGCCAGCAGTTACTTCTCGGACAGGGTAAATGAGCAGTTCTTC
TRBJ2-2	many	TRBV11-1	.	CASSLSPGGPSNTGELFF	TGTGCCAGCAGCTTATCCCCTGGCGGGCCCTCGAACACCGGGGAGCTGTTTTTT
TRBJ1-1	many	TRBV29-1	.	CSVVRPLNTEAFF	TGCAGCGTTGTCAGGCCGTTGAACACTGAAGCTTTCTTT
TRBJ2-7	few	TRBV6-1	TRBD2	CASSRLARSSYEQYF	TGTGCCAGCAGTCGACTAGCGAGGAGCTCCTACGAGCAGTACTTC
TRBJ2-7	few	TRBV7-2	.	CASSLAGTRYEQYF	TGTGCCAGCAGCTTAGCGGGGACCCGCTACGAGCAGTACTTC
TRBJ1-1	.	TRBV30	.	CAWRILVTEAFF	TGTGCCTGGAGGATCCTCGTAACTGAAGCTTTCTTT
TRBJ1-6	.	TRBV20-1	.	CSARGGTRNSPLHF	TGCAGTGCTAGGGGTGGTACAAGAAATTCACCCCTCCACTTT
TRBJ2-7	many	TRBV27	.	CASSWGPSYEQYF	TGTGCCAGCAGTTGGGGACCGTCCTACGAGCAGTACTTC
TRBJ2-7	few	TRBV27	TRBD2	CASSSPGLGGEQYF	TGTGCCAGCAGCTCCCCCGGACTAGGAGGCGAGCAGTACTTC
TRBJ1-5	.	TRBV30	TRBD1	CAWSVQTGLQPQHF	TGTGCCTGGAGTGTACAGACAGGGCTTCAGCCCCAGCATTTT
TRBJ2-3	few	TRBV20-1	TRBD2	CSARREGRADTQYF	TGCAGTGCTAGACGGGAGGGCCGCGCAGATACGCAGTATTTT
TRBJ2-1	.	TRBV2	.	CASSDLRRRSYNEQFF	TGTGCCAGCAGTGACCTGCGGAGGAGGTCCTACAATGAGCAGTTCTTC
TRBJ2-7	.	TRBV5-6	.	CASSSVRGTYEQYF	TGTGCCAGCAGCTCGGTCCGGGGGACCTACGAGCAGTACTTC
TRBJ2-1	few	TRBV5-5	.	CASSFTIAAYNEQFF	TGTGCCAGCAGCTTTACCATAGCGGCCTACAATGAGCAGTTCTTC